This TCR beta chain was documented in a study of T-cell memory formation after mild COVID-19 (dated by TCRdb to about 2021). For context, the study as a whole: TCR sequence clusters from the two donors were found to be largely donor specific. In two donors, T-cell clones that expanded and contracted after mild COVID-19 were tracked by sequencing TCRalpha and TCRbeta repertoires over time. Two young, previously healthy adult volunteers made up the cohort, one male and one female.

Instrument on record: Illumina NovaSeq 6000. TCRalpha and TCRbeta cDNA libraries were constructed by 5'RACE with constant-segment primers, with sample barcodes and unique molecular identifiers being introduced. Trizol reagent was used to extract RNA from every sample. Amplification of the libraries took two PCR steps, and the second step added a second sample barcode plus Illumina TruSeq adapters. The libraries were sequenced on an Illumina NovaSeq using 2 x 150 bp paired-end reads. The published analysis was carried out like this. Demultiplexing of reads and collapsing into UMI-guided consensus sequences were performed with migec v1.2.7. With mixcr v2.1.11, UMI consensuses were aligned to TRA and TRB V and J templates and assembled into clonotypes. A clonotype was counted as expanded or contracted only when both edgeR and NoisET called the clonotype significant, with the noise models trained on biological replicates. For edgeR calls, the thresholds were a false discovery rate-adjusted p below 0.01 and a log2 fold-change of 1. PCA with hierarchical clustering of max-normalized trajectories of the 1000 most abundant clonotypes was used as exploratory dynamics analysis. The CD4 or CD8 phenotype of responding clones was assigned using the separately sequenced CD4+ and CD8+ repertoires. TCRdb took the public reads, trimmed them with fastp at Q25, ran MiXCR for clone calling and kept in-frame beta chains. Every distinct CDR3 protein forms one entry, paired with its most common genes and DNA. TCRdb's processing, not the authors', yielded these V and J calls. The sample data list approximately 340,000 distinct CDR3 sequences, and 15% to 20% of these were observed just once. The leading ten clones occupy under 25% of the sample.

CDR1 and CDR2 are drawn from the germline V gene: SGHRS, YFSETQ. Spanning cysteine to phenylalanine, the CDR3 consists of 14 amino acids. The sequence is cut down to CDR3 DNA, 42 bases in frame from base 1. The germline V end is reduced by 3 bases and the J end by 5 bases; junction bases left unmatched: 2. Ficoll-Paque density gradient centrifugation was used to isolate PBMCs. The full study reports these points: Only a couple of mild cases were covered by the study, and larger cohorts that include severe cases with pre-infection samples were considered necessary. Clones contracting from day 15 to 85 had balanced CD4/CD8 phenotypes, while a second wave expanding from day 15 to 37 was biased towards CD4+. Contracting CD4+ clones were found mainly in CM and EM memory subsets, while CD8+ clones were enriched in EMRA. Whether the second-wave clones peaking on day 37 were SARS-CoV-2 specific was not confirmed. Some responding clones were detected in pre-infection memory, suggesting pre-existing cross-reactive memory T cells joined the SARS-CoV-2 response.

The table lists this clonotype with a few counts. Its target antigen remains unknown. Per-base quality was not reported, and no clone a single base away is much larger than it. This clonotype was obtained from a man younger than 30 who had mild COVID-19 (a few samples of this study predate the infection). The sample titles of this study are shuffled in the database, so cell type and time point are left out; the donor was told from shared clones. The sample consisted of PBMCs or a T cell subset sorted from them (not recorded which). The chain was built from TRBV5-1 and TRBJ1-4; TRBD1 aligns with 9 central bases. The bases read TGCGCCAGCAGCTCGGGACAGGGAAATGAAAAACTGTTTTTT. The resulting protein is CASSSGQGNEKLFF.